These 27 T cell receptor beta chains were sequenced from one sample in a study of shared clonotypes between healthy human individuals. Libraries were prepared by immunoSEQ multiplex PCR; TCRdb keeps only in-frame clonotypes and omits some of them. The data hold 650,000 to 800,000 clones, with roughly two thirds observed a single time. The sequenced material came from memory CD4+ T cells sorted from blood. As for subset: CD45RA-negative fraction. Receptors were obtained from a woman aged 30 to 39 in good health.

This clone was found once. This chain links TRBV16 with TRBJ1-1; TRBD1 might be the D (5 bases). Trimming left V 0 bases short and J 8 bases short, with 13 bases between. Germline values: CDR1 KGHSY, CDR2 FQNENV. CDR3 size: 14 residues. The CDR3 spells CASSQSRGGPEAFF. In DNA, the CDR3 is TGTGCCAGCAGCCAATCTAGGGGAGGCCCCGAAGCTTTCTTT. Using reference TRBV16 and TRBJ1-1 for the parts outside the CDR3, the full variable domain is GEEVAQTPKHLVRGEGQKAKLYCAPIKGHSYVFWYQQVLKNEFKFLISFQNENVFDETGMPKERFSAKCLPNSPCSLEIQATKLEDSAVYFCASSQSRGGPEAFFGQGTRLTVV.

Only a few counts were recorded for this clone. V and J are TRBV29-1 and TRBJ2-1, with TRBD2 identical over 16 bases. The germline V gene encodes CDR1 SQVTM and CDR2 ANQGSEA. The CDR3 spans 17 residues. V was clipped by 6 bases and J by 3 bases; unmatched bases: 8. The CDR3 protein is CSVAPGTSGRVYNEQFF. The CDR3 nucleotides read TGCAGCGTGGCCCCGGGGACTAGCGGGAGGGTCTACAATGAGCAGTTCTTC.

The chain links TRBV7-7 to TRBJ1-6; D possibly corresponds to TRBD1 (5 bases). Looked up from germline, CDR1 is SSHAT and CDR2 is FNYEAQ (reference sequence). Trimming took 4 bases from V and 8 from J, leaving 15 bases between them. The CDR3 has 15 amino acids. The CDR3: CASSSSGGRDSPLHF. As DNA, the CDR3 is TGTGCCAGCAGCTCATCGGGGGGAAGGGATTCACCCCTCCACTTT.

The gene calls are TRBV23-1 and TRBJ2-7; D ambiguous. TRBV23-1 is placed among ORFs of uncertain function. V was trimmed by 10 bases and J by 3 bases, leaving 22 bases between them. This CDR3 has 15 amino acids. The CDR3 DNA follows: TGCGCCAACTGTTTGCGACCAATGACGCACTACGAGCAGTACTTC. It codes for CANCLRPMTHYEQYF.

The V gene is TRBV7-2, the J gene TRBJ2-7, with D unresolved. Trimming took 2 bases from V and 4 from J, leaving 9 bases between them. The CDR3 extends over 13 amino acids. CDR1 is SGHTA, CDR2 FQGNSA, per germline. The DNA of the CDR3 is TGTGCCAGCAGCTTAAGGCAGGATTACGAGCAGTACTTC. It yields the protein CASSLRQDYEQYF.

The chain couples TRBV7-9 to TRBJ2-1; D may correspond to TRBD1 or TRBD2 (5 bases each). This CDR3 has 15 amino acids. The V gene lost 1 base and the J gene lost 0 bases, with 7 bases spanning the gap. Germline CDR1 SEHNR, CDR2 FQNEAQ (reference sequence). CDR3 in DNA: TGTGCCAGCAGCTTAGAGGGACCCTCCTACAATGAGCAGTTCTTC. Translating gives CASSLEGPSYNEQFF.

The CDR3 sequence is CASSKSTGDSYEQYF. CDR3 nucleotides: TGTGCCAGCAGCAAAAGCACAGGGGATAGCTACGAGCAGTACTTC. The V and J genes are TRBV21-1 and TRBJ2-7; the table's TRBD1 call for D was not verified on the DNA. TRBV21-1 is assigned pseudogene status. The CDR3 contains 15 residues.

This clone was recorded at least ten times. The CDR3 protein is CASSKGTRGQTNEQFF. In DNA, the CDR3 is TGTGCCAGCAGCAAAGGAACCAGGGGGCAGACGAATGAGCAGTTCTTC. This chain links TRBV21-1 with TRBJ2-1; no check of the table's D call, TRBD1, against the DNA was made. TRBV21-1 is a listed pseudogene. The CDR3 sequence is 16 residues long.

The rearrangement uses TRBV2 and TRBJ2-3; D may be TRBD2 (5 bases). Trimming stripped 1 base from V and 3 bases from J, with 11 bases between. This CDR3 is built from 15 residues. The germline gives CDR1 SNHLY, CDR2 FYNNEI. The CDR3 region is CASSEGGPSTDTQYF. CDR3 bases: TGTGCCAGCAGTGAAGGAGGGCCGTCGACAGATACGCAGTATTTT.

The V call is TRBV5-1, the J call TRBJ2-2, with D perhaps TRBD2 (6 bases). The CDR3 extends over 17 amino acids. In germline, CDR1 is SGHRS, CDR2 YFSETQ. V gave up 1 base and J gave up 4 bases, with 17 bases separating them. The CDR3 reads CASSLQVSAGGTGELFF. In DNA form, the CDR3 reads TGCGCCAGCAGCTTGCAGGTTTCAGCGGGCGGCACCGGGGAGCTGTTTTTT.

The gene calls are TRBV5-1 and TRBJ2-2; D remains ambiguous. V dropped 0 bases and J dropped 5 bases, with 8 bases sitting between them. Germline-derived CDR1 and CDR2 are SGHRS and YFSETQ. The CDR3 loop spans 14 amino acids. This chain's CDR3 is CASSLATVTGELFF. The CDR3 DNA reads as TGCGCCAGCAGCTTGGCAACGGTAACCGGGGAGCTGTTTTTT.

This clone was detected only a few times. The chain combines TRBV15 with TRBJ2-1; D perhaps matches TRBD2 (5 bases). Trimming stripped 5 bases from V and 7 bases from J, with 12 bases between. CDR1 is LNHNV, CDR2 YYDKDF, per germline (reference sequence). The CDR3 spans 13 residues. The CDR3 nucleotides are TGTGCCACCAGCCGAGGGATTCGGAATGAGCAGTTCTTC. It is translated as CATSRGIRNEQFF. Looking up the rest from reference TRBV15 and TRBJ2-1 gives the full variable domain: DAMVIQNPRYQVTQFGKPVTLSCSQTLNHNVMYWYQQKSSQAPKLLFHYYDKDFNNEADTPDNFQSRRPNTSFCFLDIRSPGLGDTAMYLCATSRGIRNEQFFGPGTRLTVL.

The rearrangement joins TRBV6-6 to TRBJ2-7, with D tentatively TRBD1 (7 bases). Looked up from germline, CDR1 is MNHNY and CDR2 is SVGAGI (reference sequence). The CDR3 is 16 residues long. V lost 2 bases to trimming and J lost 0 bases, with 14 bases between them. The CDR3 DNA follows: TGTGCCAGCAGTTACCCTCGCGGGACAGCCTCCTACGAGCAGTACTTC. Its protein is CASSYPRGTASYEQYF.

The rearrangement joins TRBV7-8 to TRBJ2-1, with TRBD2 matching 11 bases. J was trimmed by 8 bases and V by 3 bases; bases with no gene match: 21. CDR1 is SGHVS and CDR2 is FQNEAQ in the germline V gene. This CDR3 is built from 20 residues. CDR3 sequence (DNA): TGTGCCAGCAGCTTTCGGGACAGATATGCTATAGCGGGAGGGAACCATGAGCAGTTCTTC. It encodes CASSFRDRYAIAGGNHEQFF.

The V call is TRBV9, the J call TRBJ1-6, with 7 nucleotides matching TRBD1. This CDR3 spans 15 amino acids. Germline loops: CDR1 SGDLS, CDR2 YYNGEE. Unmatched junction bases numbered 7, after V lost 4 bases and J lost 6 bases. The CDR3 protein is CASSRPGQPNSPLHF. As DNA, the CDR3 is TGTGCCAGCAGCCGACCGGGACAGCCTAATTCACCCCTCCACTTT.

This clone was found a few times. The gene calls are TRBV19 and TRBJ1-2; D might be TRBD1 (6 bases). The V gene's germline CDR1 is LNHDA and CDR2 SQIVND (reference sequence). Trimming shortened V by 1 base and J by 4 bases, and 13 bases separated the two germline ends. The CDR3 covers 15 residues. The chain's CDR3 is CASSIVTGKSYGYTF. The CDR3 nucleotides read TGTGCCAGTAGTATAGTCACAGGGAAGAGCTATGGCTACACCTTC. The variable domain in full, completed from reference TRBV19 and TRBJ1-2, reads DGGITQSPKYLFRKEGQNVTLSCEQNLNHDAMYWYRQDPGQGLRLIYYSQIVNDFQKGDIAEGYSVSREKKESFPLTVTSAQKNPTAFYLCASSIVTGKSYGYTFGSGTRLTVV.

This clone was counted at least ten times. The chain uses TRBV5-8 and TRBJ1-3, with unresolved D. Germline V gene data show CDR1 as SGHTS and CDR2 as YDEGEE. CDR3 length: 14 amino acids. The V end lost 0 bases, the J end lost 4 bases, and 8 bases lay between the germline ends. CDR3 in amino acids: CASSLARIGNTIYF. The CDR3 coding sequence is TGTGCCAGCAGCTTGGCCCGGATCGGAAACACCATATATTTT.

V is TRBV9 and J is TRBJ1-2, with 7 bases identical to TRBD1. The CDR3 loop spans 14 amino acids. Germline V gene sequence: CDR1 SGDLS, CDR2 YYNGEE. The ends lost 0 bases at V and 2 bases at J; junction bases unmatched: 1. The CDR3 here is CASSVAGGNYGYTF. The CDR3 nucleotides are TGTGCCAGCAGCGTAGCAGGGGGGAACTATGGCTACACCTTC.

The chain joins TRBV5-4 to TRBJ2-7, with a possible D match to TRBD1 (6 bases). This CDR3 contains 18 residues. V lost 4 bases and J 2 bases, leaving 25 bases between the germline ends. Germline V gene sequence: CDR1 SGHNT, CDR2 YYREEE (reference sequence). Here the CDR3 DNA reads TGTGCCAGCAGCCAAGGAAGTCACAGGGCTAATATGCCCTACGAGCAGTACTTC. This sequence encodes CASSQGSHRANMPYEQYF.

The gene calls are TRBV29-1 and TRBJ1-5; perhaps TRBD1 as D (6 bases). The CDR3 has 11 amino acids. Germline V gives CDR1 SQVTM, CDR2 ANQGSEA. Trimming took 4 bases from V and 11 from J, leaving 12 bases between them. The CDR3 coding sequence is TGCAGCGTTGCTGAAGGGGGAGCCCAGCATTTT. The encoded protein is CSVAEGGAQHF. The whole variable domain, filled in from reference TRBV29-1 and TRBJ1-5, reads SAVISQKPSRDICQRGTSLTIQCQVDSQVTMMFWYRQQPGQSLTLIATANQGSEATYESGFVIDKFPISRPNLTFSTLTVSNMSPEDSSIYLCSVAEGGAQHFGDGTRLSIL.

This chain connects TRBV7-3 to TRBJ1-5; D is possibly TRBD1 (6 bases). This CDR3 has 15 amino acids. Germline CDR1 is SGHTA and CDR2 is FQGTGA. Trimming stripped 5 bases from V and 0 bases from J, with 11 bases between. CDR3 protein: CASSLDSYSNQPQHF. In nucleotides, the CDR3 is TGTGCCAGCAGCCTGGACAGTTATAGCAATCAGCCCCAGCATTTT.

As concerns this clone: A junction boundary mismatches the germline segment, possibly from a read error. V and J are TRBV28 and TRBJ1-5, with 9 bases lining up with TRBD1. This CDR3 has 15 amino acids. Per germline, CDR1 MDHEN and CDR2 SYDVKM. CDR3 bases: TGTGCCAGCATTTTACAGGGGGCTCGCAATCAGCCCCAGCATTTT. It specifies CASILQGARNQPQHF.

This clone was picked up many times. The J gene is TRBJ2-1, the V gene TRBV7-2, with 11 positions matching TRBD2. The CDR3 loop spans 16 amino acids. The germline CDR1 and CDR2 sequences are SGHTA and FQGNSA. V shed 1 base, J shed 7 bases, and the junction held 6 bases outside the gene matches. CDR3: CASSLVGSGRDNEQFF. In nucleotides, the CDR3 is TGTGCCAGCAGCTTAGTCGGTAGCGGGAGGGATAATGAGCAGTTCTTC.

Remarks on this clone: The junction departs from germline at one end; a sequencing error may be responsible. This chain uses TRBV28 with TRBJ2-1; D is possibly TRBD2 (5 bases). The CDR3 is 12 residues long. CDR1 is MDHEN and CDR2 is SYDVKM in the germline V gene. CDR3 sequence (DNA): TGTGCCAGCAGGGACTCCCACAATGAGCAGTTCTTC. It encodes CASRDSHNEQFF.

This chain uses TRBV5-8 with TRBJ2-7, with 7 bases matching TRBD2. CDR1 and CDR2 (germline): SGHTS, YDEGEE. This CDR3 region has 16 residues. Trimming took 4 bases from V and 6 from J; bases not matched to a gene: 16. CDR3 sequence (DNA): TGTGCCAGCAGCCCTGGCGCCTCGGGAGGCCCTCGCGAGCAGTACTTC. Protein product: CASSPGASGGPREQYF. Using reference TRBV5-8 and TRBJ2-7 for the parts outside the CDR3, the full variable domain is EAGVTQSPTHLIKTRGQQATLRCSPISGHTSVYWYQQALGLGLQFLLWYDEGEERNRGNFPPRFSGRQFPNYSSELNVNALELEDSALYLCASSPGASGGPREQYFGPGTRLTVT.

The chain links TRBV6-5 to TRBJ2-7, with TRBD2 matching over 10 bases. With 5 bases clipped from V and 7 bases from J, the junction kept 8 bases outside the gene matches. The germline V gene has CDR1 MNHEY and CDR2 SVGAGI. The CDR3 is 14 residues long. In nucleotides, the CDR3 is TGTGCCAGCAGTGATCTAGCGGGAGTGGGAGAGCAGTACTTC. Translated: CASSDLAGVGEQYF.

The V gene is TRBV11-2, the J gene TRBJ2-3; 7 positions agree with TRBD2. Germline assignment: CDR1 SGHAT and CDR2 FQNNGV. The trim removed 3 bases at V and 2 bases at J, leaving 14 bases unmatched. This CDR3 spans 18 amino acids. The CDR3 is CASSFRMSASGTTDTQYF. The CDR3 bases are TGTGCCAGCAGCTTCCGGATGTCGGCTAGCGGAACCACAGATACGCAGTATTTT. Full variable domain (remainder filled in from reference TRBV11-2 and TRBJ2-3): EAGVAQSPRYKIIEKRQSVAFWCNPISGHATLYWYQQILGQGPKLLIQFQNNGVVDDSQLPKDRFSAERLKGVDSTLKIQPAKLEDSAVYLCASSFRMSASGTTDTQYFGPGTRLTVL.